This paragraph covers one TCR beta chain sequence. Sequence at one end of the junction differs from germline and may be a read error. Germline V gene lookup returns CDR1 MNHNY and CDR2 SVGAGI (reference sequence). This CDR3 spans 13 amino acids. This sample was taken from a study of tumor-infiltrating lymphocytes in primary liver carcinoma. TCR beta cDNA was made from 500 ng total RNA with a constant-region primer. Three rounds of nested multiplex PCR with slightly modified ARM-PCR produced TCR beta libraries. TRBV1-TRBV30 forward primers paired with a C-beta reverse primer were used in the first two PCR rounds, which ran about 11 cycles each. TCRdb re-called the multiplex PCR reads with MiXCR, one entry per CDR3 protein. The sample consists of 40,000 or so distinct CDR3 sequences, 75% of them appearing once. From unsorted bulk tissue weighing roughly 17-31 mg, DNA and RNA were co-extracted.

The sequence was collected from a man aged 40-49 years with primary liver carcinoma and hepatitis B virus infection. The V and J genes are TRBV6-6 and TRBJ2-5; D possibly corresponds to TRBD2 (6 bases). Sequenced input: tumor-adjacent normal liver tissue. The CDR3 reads CVSSYQGGESQYF. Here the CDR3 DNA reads TGTGTCAGCAGTTACCAGGGCGGGGAGTCCCAGTACTTC.